This is a list of T cell receptor beta chains from one sample in a study of shared clonotypes between healthy human individuals. TCRdb's copy holds only in-frame clones and misses some; the assay was immunoSEQ multiplex PCR. Counted here are 950,000 to 1,200,000 clones, approximately 75% occurring once; the ten biggest clones make up 0.89%. The sequencing sample was made of memory CD4+ T cells from PBMCs. The source of these receptors is a man younger than 35 in good health. Some clones in this sample may be carry-over from other donors' samples. CDR3s include the opening cysteine and the closing phenylalanine or tryptophan. The order of the fields is J gene, D gene, clone size, V gene, CDR3 DNA, CDR3 protein. The D gene is left open where the match is weak. A row's size may be missing; if present it is once, few, many or a size class.

TRBJ2-7,TRBD2,NA,TRBV18,TGTGCCAGCTCAGCGATGGGAGGGAGTTACGAGCAGTACTTC,CASSAMGGSYEQYF
TRBJ1-4,NA,NA,TRBV6-5,TGTGCCAGCGGACGGACGTCAGGGAGGGGGGAAAAACTGTTTTTT,CASGRTSGRGEKLFF
TRBJ2-7,NA,NA,TRBV9,TGTGCCAGCAGCGCGGACAGTTTTAACTACGAGCAGTACTTC,CASSADSFNYEQYF
TRBJ1-1,NA,NA,TRBV7-9,TGTGCCAGCAGCTTAGGGCCAGGGAGAGTTGCTGAAGCTTTCTTT,CASSLGPGRVAEAFF
TRBJ2-7,NA,NA,TRBV5-6,TGTGCCAGCAGCCCACGTGGCCATTCCTACGAGCAGTACTTC,CASSPRGHSYEQYF
TRBJ2-7,NA,NA,TRBV11-2,TGTGCCAGCAGCTCCCTAGGCGTGACCTACGAGCAGTACTTC,CASSSLGVTYEQYF
TRBJ1-6,NA,few,TRBV30,TGTGCCTGCCGGACAGACTATAATTCACCCCTCCACTTT,CACRTDYNSPLHF
TRBJ1-1,NA,NA,TRBV5-1,TGCGCCAGCAGCTTGAGGGGGAACACTGAAGCTTTCTTT,CASSLRGNTEAFF
TRBJ1-2,NA,NA,TRBV28,TGTGCCAGCAGTCCAACCGGGACGGGAGGTGGATATGGCTACACCTTC,CASSPTGTGGGYGYTF
TRBJ1-1,TRBD1,NA,TRBV5-1,TGCGCCAGCAGCCCCGACAGGGTAGAATCTGAAGCTTTCTTT,CASSPDRVESEAFF
TRBJ1-5,NA,NA,TRBV6-5,TGTGCCAGCACCCCGGGTAAAGTGGGTCAGCCCCAGCATTTT,CASTPGKVGQPQHF
TRBJ2-3,TRBD2,NA,TRBV7-8,TGTGCCAGCTTTCGACTAGCGGGAGGGAGCACAGATACGCAGTATTTT,CASFRLAGGSTDTQYF
TRBJ2-7,NA,NA,TRBV19,TGTGCCAGTAGCCTAGGTGTAGGGCGGATGAACTACGAGCAGTACTTC,CASSLGVGRMNYEQYF
TRBJ2-7,NA,NA,TRBV15,TGTGCCACCAGCAGAGTCCGGGTGGGGATCTACGAGCAGTACTTC,CATSRVRVGIYEQYF
TRBJ2-7,TRBD1,NA,TRBV5-1,TGCGCCAGCAGCGGGGGACAGGGTAGGTCCTACGAGCAGTACTTC,CASSGGQGRSYEQYF
TRBJ2-5,NA,NA,TRBV27,TGTGCCAGCAGTTTACACGGGGTGAGAGACGAAGAGACCCAGTACTTC,CASSLHGVRDEETQYF
TRBJ1-5,NA,NA,TRBV5-1,TGCGCCAGCAGCCCAGGATCCGGAAATCAGCCCCAGCATTTT,CASSPGSGNQPQHF
TRBJ1-2,TRBD1,NA,TRBV28,TGTGCCAGCAGTTCCTCGGGACAGGGACCGTATGGCTACACCTTC,CASSSSGQGPYGYTF
TRBJ2-5,NA,NA,TRBV9,TGTGCCAGCAGCGTATTCCCAAGTACAGGGCGAGAGACCCAGTACTTC,CASSVFPSTGRETQYF
TRBJ2-1,NA,NA,TRBV21-1,TGTGCCAGCAGCAAACCGGTAGCGGGCCAGAATACTATGTACAATGAGCAGTTCTTC,CASSKPVAGQNTMYNEQFF
TRBJ1-4,NA,NA,TRBV11-2,TGTGCCAGCAGCTCTAGGGGTGGGGGGGCCCCTGAAAAACTGTTTTTT,CASSSRGGGAPEKLFF
TRBJ1-2,NA,NA,TRBV14,TGTGCCAGCAGCCAAGTCGGGGCTGTATTCGGGGCAAACTATGGCTACACCTTC,CASSQVGAVFGANYGYTF
TRBJ2-2,TRBD2,NA,TRBV5-1,TGCGCCAGCAGCTTGCTAGCGGGAGGGCCCGGGGAGCTGTTTTTT,CASSLLAGGPGELFF
TRBJ2-1,NA,NA,TRBV9,TGTGCCAGCAGCGCGAAACTAGGGAGGTACAATGAGCAGTTCTTC,CASSAKLGRYNEQFF
TRBJ2-1,NA,NA,TRBV27,TGTGCCAGCAGTTTATCGATAAAAGGGACACCCAGGGAGCAGTTCTTC,CASSLSIKGTPREQFF
TRBJ2-5,NA,NA,TRBV29-1,TGCAGCGGGCTAGGGGGGGAAGAGACCCAGTACTTC,CSGLGGEETQYF
TRBJ1-2,TRBD1,NA,TRBV11-2,TGTGCCAGCAGCCTGGGACAGGGAAGGGGCTACACCTTC,CASSLGQGRGYTF
TRBJ2-2,TRBD1,NA,TRBV11-2,TGTGCCAGCAGGAAACCGGGACAGGGTCACACCGGGGAGCTGTTTTTT,CASRKPGQGHTGELFF
TRBJ1-1,NA,NA,TRBV7-2,TGTGCCAGCAGCCCCCAGACAGACACTGAAGCTTTCTTT,CASSPQTDTEAFF
TRBJ1-1,NA,NA,TRBV5-6,TGTGCCAGCAGCTTGGATGGGGGTAGGAACACTGAAGCTTTCTTT,CASSLDGGRNTEAFF
TRBJ1-3,NA,NA,TRBV28,TGTGCCAGCAGTCCCGGTGGAAACACCATATATTTT,CASSPGGNTIYF
TRBJ2-7,NA,NA,TRBV28,TGTGCCAGCAGGGGGGGCCCGACGAATCCGGGGGAGCAGTACTTC,CASRGGPTNPGEQYF
TRBJ1-2,NA,NA,TRBV11-2,TGTGCCAGCAGCTTAATCGCGGGGCTGGACTATGGCTACACCTTC,CASSLIAGLDYGYTF
TRBJ1-4,NA,NA,TRBV29-1,TGCAGCGCCCTGACGGGCATGGAACTGTTTTTT,CSALTGMELFF
TRBJ1-1,NA,NA,TRBV19,TGTGCCAGTAGTATTCCCCGTGAGGGATCGAACACTGAAGCTTTCTTT,CASSIPREGSNTEAFF
TRBJ2-1,TRBD2,NA,TRBV10-3,TGTGCCATCAGTGCTAGCGGGAGTTCCAATGAGCAGTTCTTC,CAISASGSSNEQFF
TRBJ2-1,NA,NA,TRBV4-1,TGCGCCAGCAGCTTGCTAAGCTCCTACAATGAGCAGTTCTTC,CASSLLSSYNEQFF
TRBJ2-3,TRBD2,few,TRBV7-6,TGTGCCAGCAGCTTGGGGGGGATGACAGATACGCAGTATTTT,CASSLGGMTDTQYF
TRBJ2-1,NA,NA,TRBV19,TGTGCCAGTAGTATACAGGGGGGCCGATACACTGAGCAGTTCTTC,CASSIQGGRYTEQFF
TRBJ2-1,NA,NA,TRBV30,TGTGCCTGGAGTGTATTTAATGAGCAGTTCTTC,CAWSVFNEQFF
TRBJ2-5,NA,NA,TRBV19,TGTGCCAGTAGTATCTATGGGGGGCGGGAGACCCAGTACTTC,CASSIYGGRETQYF
TRBJ2-5,TRBD2,once,TRBV7-2,TGTGCCAGCAGCAGGACTAGCGGGAAACAAGAGACCCAGTACTTC,CASSRTSGKQETQYF
TRBJ2-2,NA,NA,TRBV2,TGTGCCAGCAGCCCGACCCCGGGACAGGAGCTGTTTTTT,CASSPTPGQELFF
TRBJ2-4,NA,NA,TRBV28,TGTGCCAGCAGCTTCCCAAGGGAAGCCAAAAACATTCAGTACTTC,CASSFPREAKNIQYF
TRBJ2-7,NA,NA,TRBV6-5,TGTGCCAGCCGAGGGGGGAAGTCCTACGAGCAGTACTTC,CASRGGKSYEQYF
TRBJ2-5,TRBD2,NA,TRBV19,TGTGCCAGTACCCCAGCGGGATTGTTGAAGACCCAGTACTTC,CASTPAGLLKTQYF
TRBJ1-1,TRBD1,NA,TRBV6-5,TGTGCCAGCAGTACCGACAGGGGGTCCACTGAAGCTTTCTTT,CASSTDRGSTEAFF
TRBJ2-5,TRBD1,once,TRBV5-1,TGCGCCAGCAACTTGCCAGGGGGCCGAGAGACCCAGTACTTC,CASNLPGGRETQYF